Listed below are T cell receptor beta chains from one sample, sequenced in a study of OX40 agonist ivuxolimab in advanced cancers. TCRdb's copy holds only in-frame clones and misses some; the assay was immunoSEQ multiplex PCR. Counted here are roughly 34,000 clones, 80% occurring once; the ten biggest clones make up approximately 20%. The input for sequencing was CD4+ or CD8+ T cells sorted from blood, taken in a trial of the OX40 agonist ivuxolimab. Receptors were obtained from an adult with an advanced solid tumor such as melanoma, head and neck, liver or kidney cancer. Each CDR3 is given with its conserved first and last residue. A D gene is named only where the DNA matches it firmly. The listing skips clone size in some rows; elsewhere it reads once, few, many or a size class.

j_call d_call clone_size v_call cdr3_aa cdr3_nt
TRBJ1-2 TRBD1 NA TRBV27 CASGGQNRGASTYGYTF TGTGCCAGCGGGGGGCAAAACAGGGGTGCAAGTACATATGGCTACACCTTC
TRBJ1-3 NA NA TRBV11-2 CASSPNLGNTIYF TGTGCCAGCAGCCCGAACCTTGGAAACACCATATATTTT
TRBJ2-7 NA NA TRBV30 CAWRTIRGYEQYF TGTGCCTGGAGGACGATACGAGGGTACGAGCAGTACTTC
TRBJ1-2 TRBD1 NA TRBV7-2 CASSLGDSFYYTF TGTGCCAGCAGCTTAGGGGACAGTTTCTATTACACCTTC
TRBJ1-2 NA NA TRBV18 CASSRSFEADGYTF TGTGCCAGCTCACGTAGTTTTGAGGCAGATGGCTACACCTTC
TRBJ2-1 TRBD1 once TRBV28 CASSAGTARYNEQFF TGTGCCAGCAGTGCAGGGACAGCTAGATACAATGAGCAGTTCTTC
TRBJ1-3 TRBD1 NA TRBV11-2 CASSLEGQITGNTIYF TGTGCCAGCAGCTTAGAGGGACAGATAACTGGAAACACCATATATTTT
TRBJ2-5 TRBD1 NA TRBV6-6 CASRPHRQGAVETQYF TGTGCCAGCAGACCCCACAGACAGGGGGCGGTGGAGACCCAGTACTTC
TRBJ1-6 NA NA TRBV6-4 CASRGQSSSPLHF TGTGCCAGCAGAGGACAGTCCTCTTCACCCCTCCACTTT
TRBJ1-1 NA NA TRBV5-1 CASSRVMNTEAFF TGCGCCAGCAGTCGGGTCATGAACACTGAAGCTTTCTTT
TRBJ2-6 TRBD1 NA TRBV7-9 CASSFPRQGGHSGANVLTF TGTGCCAGCAGCTTCCCCAGACAGGGGGGCCATTCTGGGGCCAACGTCCTGACTTTC
TRBJ1-1 TRBD1 NA TRBV4-2 CASSQGDRGGEAFF TGTGCCAGCAGCCAAGGCGACAGGGGTGGAGAAGCTTTCTTT
TRBJ2-6 NA NA TRBV7-9 CASSPVGAGANVLTF TGTGCCAGCAGCCCAGTCGGGGCCGGGGCCAACGTCCTGACTTTC
TRBJ1-5 NA NA TRBV6-1 CASSEFRAPQPQHF TGTGCCAGCAGTGAATTCAGGGCTCCGCAGCCCCAGCATTTT
TRBJ1-4 NA NA TRBV30 CAWTNLNHIIATNEKLFF TGTGCCTGGACGAATCTTAACCACATAATCGCAACTAATGAAAAACTGTTTTTT
TRBJ2-7 TRBD2 NA TRBV30 CAWRRLAGLYF TGTGCCTGGAGACGCCTAGCGGGGTTGTACTTC
TRBJ2-3 TRBD1 NA TRBV19 CASSTRDRAFADTQYF TGTGCCAGTAGTACCAGGGACAGGGCGTTTGCAGATACGCAGTATTTT
TRBJ2-2 NA NA TRBV19 CASSIGRHTGELFF TGTGCCAGTAGTATAGGGCGACACACCGGGGAGCTGTTTTTT
TRBJ1-6 NA once TRBV28 CASKGTGFSPLHF TGTGCCAGTAAGGGGACGGGGTTTTCACCCCTCCACTTT
TRBJ2-5 NA NA TRBV10-1 CASSEGRLEETQYF TGCGCCAGCAGTGAGGGACGGTTGGAAGAGACCCAGTACTTC
TRBJ1-4 NA NA TRBV6-1 CASSEVVTGMATNEKLFF TGTGCCAGCAGTGAAGTAGTGACAGGAATGGCAACTAATGAAAAACTGTTTTTT
TRBJ2-7 NA once TRBV5-1 CASSLGSRDEQYF TGCGCCAGCAGCTTGGGATCCAGGGACGAGCAGTACTTC
TRBJ1-3 NA NA TRBV30 CAWGIGTVSGNTIYF TGTGCCTGGGGTATTGGGACTGTCTCTGGAAACACCATATATTTT
TRBJ1-1 NA once TRBV10-3 CAISEYMNTEAFF TGTGCCATCAGTGAGTATATGAACACTGAAGCTTTCTTT
TRBJ1-5 NA NA TRBV28 CASFSRLSSFYSNQPQHF TGTGCCTCCTTCTCTCGGCTCTCCTCTTTCTATAGCAATCAGCCCCAGCATTTT
TRBJ2-7 NA NA TRBV19 CASSIAGPSYEQYF TGTGCCAGTAGTATAGCGGGCCCATCCTACGAGCAGTACTTC
TRBJ1-4 NA NA TRBV6-6 CASSYGSVATNEKLFF TGTGCCAGCAGTTACGGGTCAGTTGCAACTAATGAAAAACTGTTTTTT
TRBJ1-6 NA NA TRBV25-1 CASKPRTYSPLHF TGTGCCAGCAAACCTAGGACCTATTCACCCCTCCACTTT
TRBJ2-1 TRBD2 NA TRBV5-1 CASSLVTSGGRNEQFF TGCGCCAGCAGCTTAGTTACTAGCGGGGGACGCAATGAGCAGTTCTTC
TRBJ2-1 TRBD2 once TRBV5-4 CASSLGTSGYNEQFF TGTGCCAGCAGCTTGGGGACTAGCGGGTACAATGAGCAGTTCTTC
TRBJ2-5 TRBD2 NA TRBV28 CASSFGTSGGRETQYF TGTGCCAGCAGTTTCGGGACTAGCGGGGGTCGAGAGACCCAGTACTTC
TRBJ2-5 TRBD1 NA TRBV5-1 CASSPWTGMETQYF TGCGCCAGCAGCCCCTGGACAGGGATGGAGACCCAGTACTTC